The next 30 T cell receptor beta chains were all read from a single sample in a study of blood T cells in healthy people across ages. The authors ran a second PCR of roughly 6 to 12 cycles using a sample-barcoded 5' primer and a J-beta primer mix. TCRdb processed the 5' RACE reads anew with MiXCR; each CDR3 protein has one entry. Of some 760,000 distinct CDR3 sequences listed, around 25% are singletons. The data were also submitted as part of a second study, on T cells of mothers and their children.

The sample consisted of blood. Receptors originate from a boy aged 5-17 years in good health.

CDR3 DNA: TGTGCCAGCAGATCAGCGGCCACAGATACGCAGTATTTT. This translates into CASRSAATDTQYF. The gene calls are TRBV28 and TRBJ2-3; TRBD2 might be the D (5 bases). This CDR3 contains 13 residues. The V gene lost 6 bases and the J gene lost 2 bases, with 9 bases spanning the gap. The V gene's germline CDR1 is MDHEN and CDR2 SYDVKM.

This clonotype appeared a few times. This chain links TRBV29-1 with TRBJ2-5, with 8 bases lining up with TRBD2. The J call may be faulty, since TRBJ2-1 better matches the DNA end. Germline loops: CDR1 SQVTM, CDR2 ANQGSEA. This CDR3 is 16 amino acids long. In DNA form, the CDR3 reads TGCAGCGTTGAATTCGGCGTAGCGGGAAAATACAATGAGCAGTTCTTC. It specifies CSVEFGVAGKYNEQFF.

V gene TRBV12-3 or TRBV12-4 combines with J gene TRBJ1-2; D unclear. This CDR3 comprises 14 residues. V was shortened by 5 bases and J by 7 bases, with 17 bases between the two germline ends. CDR3 nucleotide sequence: TGTGCCAGCAGTCCCCGGACTACATCGGGTGGCTACACCTTC. This gives the protein CASSPRTTSGGYTF.

This clonotype showed up just a few times. The chain carries TRBV7-3 and TRBJ2-1; D is ambiguous. CDR1 SGHTA and CDR2 FQGTGA come from the germline V gene. The germline V and J ends were trimmed by 2 bases and 7 bases, with 9 bases remaining between them. The CDR3 runs 13 residues. The CDR3 spells CASSLFSGNEQFF. CDR3 coding DNA: TGTGCCAGCAGCTTATTTTCCGGGAATGAGCAGTTCTTC.

This clonotype was counted only a few times. In DNA form, the CDR3 reads TGTGCCAGCACTTCCAGGGTTAATTCACCCCTCCACTTT. It is translated as CASTSRVNSPLHF. The rearrangement links TRBV28 to TRBJ1-6, with TRBD1 as a possible D gene (5 bases). V lost 7 bases and J lost 6, with 10 bases in between. Germline CDR1 and CDR2: MDHEN and SYDVKM. The CDR3 loop spans 13 amino acids.

This clonotype was counted a few times. The chain couples TRBV9 to TRBJ2-5; possibly TRBD2 for D (6 bases). Germline V gene data show CDR1 as SGDLS and CDR2 as YYNGEE. The CDR3 runs 16 residues. Between the trimmed V and J ends, which lost 4 bases and 0 bases, there was a span of 16 bases. The CDR3 reads CASSPSEGAYQETQYF. DNA of the CDR3: TGTGCCAGCAGCCCTTCGGAGGGTGCTTACCAAGAGACCCAGTACTTC.

J is TRBJ2-1 and V is TRBV28, with D hard to call. V was cut by 3 bases and J by 5 bases, with 14 bases left in between. The CDR3 totals 15 residues. The V gene's germline CDR1 is MDHEN and CDR2 SYDVKM. Here the CDR3 reads CASSLRWNEHNEQFF. The CDR3 DNA is TGTGCCAGCAGTTTGCGTTGGAACGAACACAATGAGCAGTTCTTC.

The V gene is TRBV7-3, the J gene TRBJ1-1, with D possibly matching TRBD1 (5 bases). V was trimmed by 1 base and J by 4 bases, leaving 13 bases between them. The CDR3 consists of 15 residues. Germline V gives CDR1 SGHTA, CDR2 FQGTGA. CDR3 bases: TGTGCCAGCAGCTTAAAGAGGGCAGGGAGCACTGAAGCTTTCTTT. Translation: CASSLKRAGSTEAFF.

The chain couples TRBV29-1 to TRBJ2-7, with 9 bases matching TRBD1. Germline V gene sequence: CDR1 SQVTM, CDR2 ANQGSEA. V shed 4 bases, J shed 4 bases, and the junction held 8 bases outside the gene matches. This CDR3 spans 14 amino acids. Written as DNA, the CDR3 is TGCAGCGTTGGCCCGGGACAGGGCCCGTACGAGCAGTACTTC. It codes for CSVGPGQGPYEQYF.

The chain links TRBV24-1 to TRBJ1-2; D is possibly TRBD1 (6 bases). Germline V CDR1 and CDR2: KGHDR, SFDVKD. The CDR3 runs 13 residues. The ends were cut back, 1 base at V and 6 bases at J, with 8 bases in the middle. The chain's CDR3 is CATSDFQGNGYTF. CDR3 bases: TGTGCCACCAGTGATTTCCAGGGGAATGGCTACACCTTC.

As regards this clonotype: A junction end diverges from the germline sequence, so it may reflect a read error. The chain joins TRBV7-7 to TRBJ2-2; TRBD1 might be the D (6 bases). The length of the CDR3 is 15 residues. The germline V gene has CDR1 SSHAT and CDR2 FNYEAQ (reference sequence). The CDR3 nucleotides are TGTGCTAGCAGCCCTGACAGGTCGAACACCGGGGAGCTGTTTTTT. It encodes CASSPDRSNTGELFF.

The chain employs TRBV12-3 or TRBV12-4 and TRBJ2-5; TRBD2 is a possible D gene (6 bases). V was shortened by 1 base and J by 2 bases, with 11 bases between the two germline ends. The CDR3 consists of 15 residues. The CDR3 DNA is TGTGCCAGCAGTTTAGATTCCGCGGGGCAAGAGACCCAGTACTTC. Its protein product is CASSLDSAGQETQYF.

A few counts support this clonotype. Mismatch with germline at one junction end may stem from a read error. This chain links TRBV15 with TRBJ2-7; either TRBD1 or TRBD2 may supply D (5 bases each). CDR1 is LNHNV, CDR2 YYDKDF, per germline (reference sequence). The CDR3 runs 15 residues. CDR3 DNA sequence: TGTGCCACCAGCGCCCGGGACCAAGTCTCCCACGAGCAGTACTTC. Amino acid sequence: CATSARDQVSHEQYF.

The gene calls are TRBV2 and TRBJ1-1; D possibly corresponds to TRBD1 (6 bases). This CDR3 is built from 13 residues. V was cut by 10 bases and J by 4 bases, with 16 bases left in between. The germline V gene has CDR1 SNHLY and CDR2 FYNNEI. CDR3 region: CAKRGGASTEAFF. CDR3 DNA sequence: TGTGCCAAAAGGGGGGGGGCCAGCACTGAAGCTTTCTTT.

This clonotype has only a few counts. The chain has TRBV11-3 and TRBJ1-6; D may be TRBD1 (5 bases). Between the trimmed V and J ends, which lost 5 bases and 6 bases, there was a span of 11 bases. The CDR3 spans 14 residues. Germline-derived CDR1 and CDR2 are SGHNT and YENEEA. Here the CDR3 DNA reads TGTGCCAGCAGCCAGGGTCCGGCTAATTCACCCCTCCACTTT. This gives the protein CASSQGPANSPLHF.

This clonotype came up a few times. The chain employs TRBV7-2 and TRBJ1-5; a possible D gene is TRBD1 (5 bases). V lost 3 bases to trimming and J lost 2 bases, with 8 bases between them. CDR1 and CDR2 from the germline V gene are SGHTA and FQGNSA. The CDR3 totals 14 residues. The CDR3 reads CASSFQGGNQPQHF. As DNA, the CDR3 is TGTGCCAGCAGCTTCCAGGGAGGCAATCAGCCCCAGCATTTT.

This clonotype occurred a few times. The V gene is TRBV6-6, the J gene TRBJ2-7, with TRBD1 identical over 9 bases. Losses at the gene ends were 5 bases for V and 5 bases for J; bases not matched to a gene: 13. Germline values: CDR1 MNHNY, CDR2 SVGAGI (reference sequence). The CDR3 is 16 residues long. CDR3 DNA: TGTGCCAGCAGTCCTTTCGGGACAGGGCATTTCAACGAGCAGTACTTC. Amino acid sequence: CASSPFGTGHFNEQYF.

The genes are TRBV20-1 and TRBJ2-1, with 11 bases fitting TRBD2. CDR3 size: 16 residues. V lost 5 bases, J lost 0 bases, and 6 bases stayed unmatched. Looked up from germline, CDR1 is DFQATT and CDR2 is SNEGSKA (reference sequence). The DNA of the CDR3 is TGCAGTGCTCGACCCCTAGCGGGAGGCTCCTACAATGAGCAGTTCTTC. Protein sequence: CSARPLAGGSYNEQFF.

This clonotype was seen more than once but under ten times. The V call is TRBV12-3 or TRBV12-4, the J call TRBJ2-1, with 13 bases matching TRBD2. Gene TRBJ2-5 matches the end of the DNA better, so the J call may be wrong. There are 16 residues in the CDR3. CDR3 amino acids: CASSLAGLAGEETQYF. The CDR3 region has the DNA TGTGCCAGCAGTTTAGCCGGACTAGCGGGAGAGGAGACCCAGTACTTC.

The chain has TRBV7-8 and TRBJ2-3; D is ambiguous. The CDR3 is made up of 16 amino acids. Trimming took off 5 bases at V and 0 bases at J, with 15 bases between the two ends. Germline CDR1 is SGHVS and CDR2 is FQNEAQ. In DNA form, the CDR3 reads TGTGCCAGCAGCACCTTCGGTCGAGGTAGCACAGATACGCAGTATTTT. The encoded protein is CASSTFGRGSTDTQYF. The variable domain in full, completed from reference TRBV7-8 and TRBJ2-3, reads GAGVSQSPRYKVAKRGQDVALRCDPISGHVSLFWYQQALGQGPEFLTYFQNEAQLDKSGLPSDRFFAERPEGSVSTLKIQRTQQEDSAVYLCASSTFGRGSTDTQYFGPGTRLTVL.

This clonotype was counted between two and nine times. This sequence joins TRBV2 and TRBJ2-2; 10 nucleotides align to TRBD2. This CDR3 comprises 15 residues. V was pared by 7 bases and J by 5 bases, with 7 bases of the junction left unmatched. The germline gives CDR1 SNHLY, CDR2 FYNNEI. The CDR3 sequence is CASKQSGRGTGELFF. The DNA for the CDR3 is TGTGCCAGCAAACAGAGCGGGAGGGGGACCGGGGAGCTGTTTTTT.

There are a few counts of this clonotype. This chain uses TRBV7-8 with TRBJ2-7; maybe TRBD1 (6 bases). From germline, CDR1 is SGHVS and CDR2 FQNEAQ. This CDR3 is built from 13 residues. V was clipped by 4 bases and J by 5 bases, with 12 bases between them. CDR3 amino acids: CASSSDSGHEQYF. For the CDR3, the DNA is TGTGCCAGCAGCTCGGACAGTGGCCACGAGCAGTACTTC. The full variable domain, rest sourced from reference TRBV7-8 and TRBJ2-7, is GAGVSQSPRYKVAKRGQDVALRCDPISGHVSLFWYQQALGQGPEFLTYFQNEAQLDKSGLPSDRFFAERPEGSVSTLKIQRTQQEDSAVYLCASSSDSGHEQYFGPGTRLTVT.

This clonotype was recorded a few times. The CDR3 region is CASRVGGEIDEQYF. CDR3 nucleotide sequence: TGTGCCAGCCGGGTCGGGGGTGAGATCGACGAGCAGTACTTC. The V gene is TRBV6-6, the J gene TRBJ2-7, with D possibly TRBD2 on 6 matching bases. The germline V gene encodes CDR1 MNHNY and CDR2 SVGAGI (reference sequence). CDR3 length: 14 amino acids. The V and J ends lost 8 bases and 5 bases respectively, with 19 bases between them.

This clonotype was observed a handful of times. The chain recombines TRBV29-1 with TRBJ2-5; 10 bases are shared with TRBD1. From germline, CDR1 is SQVTM and CDR2 ANQGSEA. This CDR3 comprises 12 residues. V shed 7 bases, J shed 11 bases, and the junction held 10 bases outside the gene matches. The DNA of the CDR3 is TGCAGCGCCGGGACAGGGGCTGGAGAGCAGTACTTC. It encodes CSAGTGAGEQYF.

This clonotype has only a few counts. The chain is built from TRBV27 and TRBJ2-5; 7 nucleotides agree with TRBD2. The CDR3 has 15 residues. With 3 bases clipped from V and 1 base from J, the junction kept 5 bases outside the gene matches. CDR1 and CDR2 from the germline V gene are MNHEY and SMNVEV (reference sequence). The CDR3 loop reads CASSLWPSGQETQYF. The CDR3 region has the DNA TGTGCCAGCAGTTTGTGGCCTAGCGGCCAAGAGACCCAGTACTTC.

This clonotype was seen only a few times. The junction does not match germline at one end; this may be a read error. The chain carries TRBV3-1 and TRBJ2-3; tentative D call: TRBD1 (6 bases). The CDR3 loop spans 15 amino acids. The germline V gene encodes CDR1 LGHDT and CDR2 YNNKEL (reference sequence). The CDR3 loop is CASSQDGTRADTQYF. CDR3 nucleotides: TGTGCCAGCAGCCAAGATGGGACAAGGGCAGACACGCAGTATTTT.

The chain carries TRBV20-1 and TRBJ2-5; TRBD2 agrees at 10 bases. The end of the DNA fits TRBJ2-1 better, so the J call may be wrong. Germline V gene lookup returns CDR1 DFQATT and CDR2 SNEGSKA (reference sequence). The CDR3 is 16 amino acids. The CDR3 DNA reads TGCAGTGCTAGAGATCTGAGCGGGAGGGAATACAATGAGCAGTTCTTC. This sequence encodes CSARDLSGREYNEQFF.

Ten or more counts support this clonotype. The gene calls are TRBV7-2 and TRBJ2-7, with D unresolved. Germline CDR1 reads SGHTA; CDR2 reads FQGNSA. The V end was cut by 6 bases, the J end by 4 bases, with 7 bases between. The CDR3 runs to 11 residues. CDR3 in DNA: TGTGCCAGCAGTTTAAAATACGAGCAGTACTTC. This gives the protein CASSLKYEQYF. Using reference TRBV7-2 and TRBJ2-7 for the parts outside the CDR3, the full variable domain is GAGVSQSPSNKVTEKGKDVELRCDPISGHTALYWYRQSLGQGLEFLIYFQGNSAPDKSGLPSDRFSAERTGGSVSTLTIQRTQQEDSAVYLCASSLKYEQYFGPGTRLTVT.

In its sample, this clonotype was seen a few times. The chain combines TRBV28 with TRBJ2-3; D perhaps matches TRBD2 (5 bases). The germline V gene has CDR1 MDHEN and CDR2 SYDVKM. V lost 3 bases to trimming and J lost 4 bases, with 20 bases between them. This CDR3 spans 17 amino acids. The DNA for the CDR3 is TGTGCCAGCAGTTTCGGGCGGGCCCGATTGTTCGCAGATACGCAGTATTTT. Its protein is CASSFGRARLFADTQYF. Supplemented by reference TRBV28 and TRBJ2-3, the full variable domain reads DVKVTQSSRYLVKRTGEKVFLECVQDMDHENMFWYRQDPGLGLRLIYFSYDVKMKEKGDIPEGYSVSREKKERFSLILESASTNQTSMYLCASSFGRARLFADTQYFGPGTRLTVL.

V gene TRBV25-1 combines with J gene TRBJ1-2; 7 bases are shared with TRBD1. Germline V gene data show CDR1 as MGHDK and CDR2 as SYGVNS. This CDR3 spans 18 amino acids. J gave up 1 base and V 4 bases, and 15 bases lay outside the gene matches. CDR3 protein: CASSVGQTGQPNNYGYTF. The CDR3 bases are TGTGCCAGCAGTGTCGGACAGACAGGGCAACCTAATAACTATGGCTACACCTTC.